The 21 T cell receptor beta chains presented below share a single source sample, sequenced in a study of CD8 T cells in ankylosing spondylitis. Each CDR3 protein gets one entry after TCRdb re-called the 5' RACE reads with MiXCR. Here the sample spans some 29,000 distinct CDR3 sequences, about 7% being singletons. The sample taken for sequencing was blood, either unsorted or a sorted T cell fraction (not recorded which). Every receptor here comes from a male donor with ankylosing spondylitis or in good health (not recorded which).

This clonotype has ten or more counts. A read error is possible here, since a much larger clone lies one base away. This chain links TRBV5-1 with TRBJ2-7; no definite D call. The CDR3 covers 14 residues. In germline, CDR1 is SGHRS, CDR2 YFSETQ. DNA for the CDR3: TGCGTCAGCAGCTTGTCGCCGAACACCTACGAGCAGTACTTC. Amino acid sequence: CVSSLSPNTYEQYF. The full variable domain, completed using reference TRBV5-1 and TRBJ2-7, is KAGVTQTPRYLIKTRGQQVTLSCSPISGHRSVSWYQQTPGQGLQFLFEYFSETQRNKGNFPGRFSGRQFSNSRSEMNVSTLELGDSALYLCVSSLSPNTYEQYFGPGTRLTVT.

At least ten counts were recorded for this clonotype. This chain uses TRBV19 with TRBJ2-1; D is unresolved. Germline V gene data show CDR1 as LNHDA and CDR2 as SQIVND (reference sequence). This CDR3 spans 13 amino acids. V was trimmed by 3 bases and J by 6 bases, leaving 9 bases between them. CDR3 sequence reads: CASSIGRINEQFF. DNA for the CDR3: TGTGCCAGTAGTATCGGACGGATCAATGAGCAGTTCTTC.

This clonotype was counted at least ten times. The rearrangement links TRBV20-1 to TRBJ1-5, with 7 bases matching TRBD1. Trimming cost V 5 bases and J 4 bases; bases outside gene matches: 11. Germline CDR1 and CDR2: DFQATT and SNEGSKA (reference sequence). CDR3 length equals 15 residues. This chain's CDR3 is CSAGRLGQHNQPQHF. The DNA of the CDR3 is TGCAGTGCTGGGAGACTGGGACAGCATAATCAGCCCCAGCATTTT.

The gene calls are TRBV11-2 and TRBJ2-7; D not certain. V was shortened by 3 bases and J by 4 bases, with 10 bases between the two germline ends. The germline CDR1 and CDR2 sequences are SGHAT and FQNNGV. The CDR3 is 13 amino acids. This CDR3 reads CASSLDPAYEQYF. CDR3 bases: TGTGCCAGCAGCTTGGACCCCGCTTACGAGCAGTACTTC.

This clonotype was seen many times. The chain is built from TRBV2 and TRBJ2-4; TRBD1 agrees at 11 bases. This CDR3 contains 19 residues. With 6 bases clipped from V and 0 bases from J, the junction kept 13 bases outside the gene matches. Germline assignment: CDR1 SNHLY and CDR2 FYNNEI. CDR3 nucleotide sequence: TGTGCCAGCAGGTTACCCGGGACAGGGGGGTATCTAGCCAAAAACATTCAGTACTTC. Translated, it gives CASRLPGTGGYLAKNIQYF. Supplemented by reference TRBV2 and TRBJ2-4, the full variable domain reads EPEVTQTPSHQVTQMGQEVILRCVPISNHLYFYWYRQILGQKVEFLVSFYNNEISEKSEIFDDQFSVERPDGSNFTLKIRSTKLEDSAMYFCASRLPGTGGYLAKNIQYFGAGTRLSVL.

In its sample, this clonotype was seen many times. The gene calls are TRBV20-1 and TRBJ2-7, with TRBD1 matching 8 bases. Germline V CDR1 and CDR2: DFQATT, SNEGSKA (reference sequence). V lost 5 bases, J lost 3 bases, and 6 bases stayed unmatched. This CDR3 has 13 amino acids. This CDR3 is CSAPPDRGYEQYF. CDR3 DNA sequence: TGCAGTGCTCCACCAGACAGGGGCTACGAGCAGTACTTC.

This clonotype showed up just a few times. The V and J genes are TRBV7-9 and TRBJ1-5, with D possibly matching TRBD1 (5 bases). Germline assignment: CDR1 SEHNR and CDR2 FQNEAQ (reference sequence). V was pared by 0 bases and J by 1 base, with 10 bases between. CDR3 size: 16 residues. The CDR3: CASSLAPGTSNQPQHF. The CDR3 DNA reads TGTGCCAGCAGCTTAGCTCCGGGGACGAGCAATCAGCCCCAGCATTTT.

At least ten counts were recorded for this clonotype. J is TRBJ1-5 and V is TRBV28; D is uncertain. CDR3 length equals 14 residues. Germline lookup yields CDR1 MDHEN and CDR2 SYDVKM. The V and J ends lost 6 bases and 3 bases respectively, with 12 bases between them. As DNA, the CDR3 is TGTGCCAGCAGGGCCCCTCGGTACAATCAGCCCCAGCATTTT. Translation gives CASRAPRYNQPQHF.

This clonotype was seen repeatedly, ten times or more. This chain joins TRBV12-3 or TRBV12-4 and TRBJ2-2; a possible D gene is TRBD1 (5 bases). V lost 4 bases, J lost 6 bases, and 12 bases lay in between. This CDR3 is built from 14 residues. CDR3 nucleotide sequence: TGTGCCAGCAGTTGGAAAGGGGATTCCGGGGAGCTGTTTTTT. It encodes CASSWKGDSGELFF.

This clonotype was recorded many times. This sequence joins TRBV3-1 and TRBJ2-7; the D is unclear. Germline CDR1 and CDR2: LGHDT and YNNKEL (reference sequence). This CDR3 is built from 15 residues. Trimming stripped 0 bases from V and 0 bases from J, with 9 bases between. The CDR3 bases are TGTGCCAGCAGCCAAGAACTACCGAGCTCCTACGAGCAGTACTTC. Its protein is CASSQELPSSYEQYF.

This clonotype was found many times. The rearrangement links TRBV12-3 or TRBV12-4 to TRBJ1-2, with TRBD1 identical over 8 bases. This CDR3 has 11 amino acids. V lost 6 bases and J lost 8; bases outside the gene matches: 2. The CDR3 loop is CASRDRGGYTF. CDR3 DNA: TGTGCCAGCAGAGACAGGGGCGGCTACACCTTC.

The chain employs TRBV5-1 and TRBJ2-2; D perhaps matches TRBD2 (6 bases). Germline V lookup: CDR1 SGHRS, CDR2 YFSETQ. The CDR3 sequence is 15 residues long. Trimming shortened V by 1 base and J by 3 bases, and 10 bases separated the two germline ends. The CDR3 is CASSLRASDTGELFF. The DNA for the CDR3 is TGCGCCAGCAGCTTGCGGGCTAGCGACACCGGGGAGCTGTTTTTT. The complete variable domain, with remaining parts taken from reference TRBV5-1 and TRBJ2-2, reads KAGVTQTPRYLIKTRGQQVTLSCSPISGHRSVSWYQQTPGQGLQFLFEYFSETQRNKGNFPGRFSGRQFSNSRSEMNVSTLELGDSALYLCASSLRASDTGELFFGEGSRLTVL.

At least ten counts were recorded for this clonotype. The chain carries TRBV10-3 and TRBJ1-2; unclear D gene. The CDR3 is 12 amino acids. Germline V gives CDR1 ENHRY, CDR2 SYGVKD. V was clipped by 3 bases and J by 3 bases, with 5 bases between them. The CDR3 sequence is CAISDGHYGYTF. DNA of the CDR3: TGTGCCATCAGTGACGGCCACTATGGCTACACCTTC.

In this sample, this clonotype turned up a few times. One junction end does not reproduce the germline sequence, and a read error may be involved. The chain is built from TRBV19 and TRBJ2-7, with a weak D call TRBD2 (5 bases). The CDR3 has 16 residues. The germline CDR1 and CDR2 sequences are LNHDA and SQIVND (reference sequence). The CDR3 sequence is CASSISEPRHKIERYF. CDR3 bases: TGTGCCAGTAGTATTAGCGAGCCCAGACACAAGATTGAGCGGTACTTC.

Comment on this clonotype: This may stem from a read error, because a much larger clone lies one nucleotide away. The chain recombines TRBV29-1 with TRBJ1-1; D may be TRBD1 (6 bases). CDR3 size: 14 residues. Germline CDR1 SQVTM, CDR2 ANQGSEA. The CDR3 nucleotides are TGCAGCGTTGAAGGGGGGGCCTCTAACACTGCAGCTTTCTTT. Translating gives CSVEGGASNTAAFF.

The J gene is TRBJ2-2, the V gene TRBV10-3, with D perhaps being TRBD1 or TRBD2 (5 bases each). Trimming cost V 8 bases and J 4 bases, with 11 bases left between them. This CDR3 is 13 amino acids long. In germline, CDR1 is ENHRY, CDR2 SYGVKD. CDR3 coding DNA: TGTGCCATCCGGGGCAGGGTCACCGGGGAGCTGTTTTTT. Translation: CAIRGRVTGELFF.

This clonotype showed up many times. The chain links TRBV4-2 to TRBJ2-7; D might be TRBD2 (6 bases). Per germline, CDR1 LGHNA and CDR2 YNFKEQ. V lost 0 bases to trimming and J lost 0 bases, with 18 bases between them. The CDR3 contains 18 residues. The DNA for the CDR3 is TGTGCCAGCAGCCAAGAAGGAGGGTGGGACTGGAGCTCCTACGAGCAGTACTTC. Its translation: CASSQEGGWDWSSYEQYF.

In its sample, this clonotype was seen many times. The chain joins TRBV11-2 to TRBJ2-5, with D unclear. Germline CDR1 reads SGHAT; CDR2 reads FQNNGV. Trimming removed 5 bases at V and 2 bases at J, with 9 bases between. The CDR3 totals 13 residues. CDR3 bases: TGTGCCAGCAGCGCAGGTCTTCAAGAGACCCAGTACTTC. The encoded protein is CASSAGLQETQYF.

This clonotype was seen at least ten times. The chain uses TRBV25-1 and TRBJ2-3; D gene ambiguous. Germline CDR1 reads MGHDK; CDR2 reads SYGVNS. This CDR3 contains 14 residues. Between the trimmed V and J ends, which lost 6 bases and 2 bases, there was a span of 12 bases. The CDR3 DNA reads as TGTGCCAGCAGAAGGTCCAGAAACACAGATACGCAGTATTTT. Translated, it gives CASRRSRNTDTQYF.

For this clonotype: A read error may be the cause here, since a much bigger clone is one base away. This chain connects TRBV6-1 to TRBJ2-1; TRBD1 matches at 8 bases. This CDR3 is built from 14 residues. Germline V gene lookup returns CDR1 MNHNS and CDR2 SASEGT. CDR3 protein: CACRGQATYNEQFF. CDR3 nucleotide sequence: TGTGCCTGCAGGGGACAGGCCACCTACAATGAGCAGTTCTTC.

This clonotype was observed at least ten times. This chain connects TRBV6-2 or TRBV6-3 to TRBJ1-1; no clear D. Per germline, CDR1 MNHEY and CDR2 SVGEGT. Deletions cut 4 bases from V and 11 bases from J, with 20 bases between. The CDR3 has 14 residues. The CDR3 DNA is TGTGCCAGCAGTTTTGGGATGGGGAAACTCCCCGCTTTCTTT. This sequence encodes CASSFGMGKLPAFF.